This T cell receptor beta chain was captured in a study of T cells in Graves' hyperthyroidism and ophthalmopathy. Trimming shortened V by 5 bases and J by 6 bases, and 16 bases separated the two germline ends. CDR1 and CDR2 (germline): DFQATT, SNEGSKA (reference sequence). The CDR3 covers 13 residues. The study, taken as a whole, reports: In blood, most of the thyroid clonotypes expanded above 0.001 were also present.

TCR beta CDR3 regions were amplified from RNA transcripts. HTBI primers were used for first-round RT-PCR of the TCR CDR3. TCRdb redid the calling of the multiplex PCR reads with MiXCR, one entry per CDR3 protein. In the table there are over 250,000 distinct CDR3 sequences, around 13% of which are singletons. Only a few counts were recorded for this clonotype. Its antigen is unknown. V gene TRBV20-1 combines with J gene TRBJ1-1, with D possibly TRBD1 on 5 matching bases. The sample was blood. The clonotype originates from a woman in her 40s with Graves' ophthalmopathy. The CDR3: CSASWGGIPEAFF. As DNA, the CDR3 is TGCAGTGCTTCCTGGGGGGGGATCCCTGAAGCTTTCTTT.